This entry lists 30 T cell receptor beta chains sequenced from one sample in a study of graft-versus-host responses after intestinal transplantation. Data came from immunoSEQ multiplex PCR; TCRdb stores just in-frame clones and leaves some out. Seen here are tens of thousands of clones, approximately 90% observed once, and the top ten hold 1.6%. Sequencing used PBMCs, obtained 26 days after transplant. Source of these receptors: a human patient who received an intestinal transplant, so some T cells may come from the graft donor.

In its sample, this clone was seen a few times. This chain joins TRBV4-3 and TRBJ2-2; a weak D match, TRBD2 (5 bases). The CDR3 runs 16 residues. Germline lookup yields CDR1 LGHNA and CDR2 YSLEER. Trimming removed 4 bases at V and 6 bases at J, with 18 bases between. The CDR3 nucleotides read TGCGCCAGCAGCCTTTACCGGTCGCCGGGGTCCGGGGAGCTGTTTTTT. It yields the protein CASSLYRSPGSGELFF.

The CDR3 is CASSQEDPGGKFF. In nucleotides, the CDR3 is TGCGCCAGCAGCCAAGAAGACCCAGGGGGCAAGTTCTTC. The chain has TRBV4-1 and TRBJ2-1; TRBD1 agrees at 8 bases. After removal of 0 bases from V and 14 bases from J, the junction contained 6 bases not matched to a gene. The CDR3 covers 13 residues. Per the germline V gene, CDR1 is MGHRA and CDR2 is YSYEKL.

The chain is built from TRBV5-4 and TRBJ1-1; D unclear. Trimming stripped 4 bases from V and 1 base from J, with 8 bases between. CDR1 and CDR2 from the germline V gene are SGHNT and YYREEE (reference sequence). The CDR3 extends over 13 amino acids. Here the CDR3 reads CASSPQANTEAFF. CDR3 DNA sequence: TGTGCCAGCAGCCCCCAAGCGAACACTGAAGCTTTCTTT. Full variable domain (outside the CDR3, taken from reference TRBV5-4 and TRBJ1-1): ETGVTQSPTHLIKTRGQQVTLRCSSQSGHNTVSWYQQALGQGPQFIFQYYREEENGRGNFPPRFSGLQFPNYSSELNVNALELDDSALYLCASSPQANTEAFFGQGTRLTVV.

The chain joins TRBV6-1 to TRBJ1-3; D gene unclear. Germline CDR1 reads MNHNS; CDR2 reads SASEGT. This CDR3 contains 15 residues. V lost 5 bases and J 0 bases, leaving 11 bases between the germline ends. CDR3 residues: CASSPLTNSGNTIYF. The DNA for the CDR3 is TGTGCCAGCAGTCCCCTTACTAACTCTGGAAACACCATATATTTT.

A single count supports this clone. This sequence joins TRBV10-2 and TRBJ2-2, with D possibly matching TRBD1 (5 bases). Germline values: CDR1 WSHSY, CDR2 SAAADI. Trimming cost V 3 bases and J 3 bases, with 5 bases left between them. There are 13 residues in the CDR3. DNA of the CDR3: TGCGCCAGCAGTGACAGGGACACCGGGGAGCTGTTTTTT. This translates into CASSDRDTGELFF.

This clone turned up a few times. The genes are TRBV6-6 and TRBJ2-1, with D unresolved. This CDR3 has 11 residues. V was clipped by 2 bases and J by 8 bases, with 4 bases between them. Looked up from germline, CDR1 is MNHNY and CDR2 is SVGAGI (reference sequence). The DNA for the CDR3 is TGTGCCAGCAGTTACGACTATGAGCAGTTCTTC. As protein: CASSYDYEQFF.

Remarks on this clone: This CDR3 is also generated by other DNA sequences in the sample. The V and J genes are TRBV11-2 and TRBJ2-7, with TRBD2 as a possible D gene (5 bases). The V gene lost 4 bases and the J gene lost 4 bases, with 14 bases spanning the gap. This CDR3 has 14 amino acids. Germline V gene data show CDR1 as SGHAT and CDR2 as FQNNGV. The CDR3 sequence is CASSSRSGRYEQYF. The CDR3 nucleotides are TGTGCCAGCAGCTCCCGTTCGGGAAGATACGAGCAGTACTTC.

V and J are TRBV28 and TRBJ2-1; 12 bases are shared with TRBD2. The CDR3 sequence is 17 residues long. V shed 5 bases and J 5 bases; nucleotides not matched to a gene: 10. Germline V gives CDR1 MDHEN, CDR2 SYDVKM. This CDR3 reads CASSPGPGLAGNNEQFF. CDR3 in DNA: TGTGCCAGCAGTCCCGGACCCGGACTAGCGGGAAACAATGAGCAGTTCTTC.

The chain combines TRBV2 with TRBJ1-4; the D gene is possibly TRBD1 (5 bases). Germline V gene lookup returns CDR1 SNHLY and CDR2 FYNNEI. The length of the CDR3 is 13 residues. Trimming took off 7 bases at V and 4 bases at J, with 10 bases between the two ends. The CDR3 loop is CASMSRVNEKLFF. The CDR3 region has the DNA TGTGCCAGCATGAGCAGGGTTAATGAAAAACTGTTTTTT.

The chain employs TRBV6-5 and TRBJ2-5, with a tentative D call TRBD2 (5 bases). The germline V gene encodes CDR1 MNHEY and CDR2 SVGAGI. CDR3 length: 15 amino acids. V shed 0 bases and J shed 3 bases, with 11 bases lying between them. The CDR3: CASSYSTGIEETQYF. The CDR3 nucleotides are TGTGCCAGCAGTTACTCGACGGGGATCGAAGAGACCCAGTACTTC.

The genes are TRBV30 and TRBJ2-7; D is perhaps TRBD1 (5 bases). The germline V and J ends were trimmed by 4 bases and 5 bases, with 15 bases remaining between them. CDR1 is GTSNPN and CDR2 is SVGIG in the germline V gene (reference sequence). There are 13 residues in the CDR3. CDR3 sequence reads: CAWTPGHFNEQYF. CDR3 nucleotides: TGTGCCTGGACCCCTGGACATTTCAACGAGCAGTACTTC.

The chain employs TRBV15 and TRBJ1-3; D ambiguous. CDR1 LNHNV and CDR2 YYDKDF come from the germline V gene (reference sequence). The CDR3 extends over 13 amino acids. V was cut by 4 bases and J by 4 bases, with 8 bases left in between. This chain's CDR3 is CATSTLRGNTIYF. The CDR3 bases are TGTGCCACCAGCACGTTGAGGGGAAACACCATATATTTT.

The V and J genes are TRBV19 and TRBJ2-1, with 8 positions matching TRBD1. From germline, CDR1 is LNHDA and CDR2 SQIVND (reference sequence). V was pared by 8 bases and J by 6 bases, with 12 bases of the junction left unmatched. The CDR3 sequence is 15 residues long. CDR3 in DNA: TGTGCCAGTCTCAATAGAGGACAGGGCCTCAATGAGCAGTTCTTC. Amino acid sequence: CASLNRGQGLNEQFF.

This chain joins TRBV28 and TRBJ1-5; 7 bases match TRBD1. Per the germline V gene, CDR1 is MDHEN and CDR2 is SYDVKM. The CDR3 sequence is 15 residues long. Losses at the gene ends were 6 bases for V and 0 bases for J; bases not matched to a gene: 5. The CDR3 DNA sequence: TGTGCCAGCAGCTCAGGGGGGTATAGCAATCAGCCCCAGCATTTT. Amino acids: CASSSGGYSNQPQHF.

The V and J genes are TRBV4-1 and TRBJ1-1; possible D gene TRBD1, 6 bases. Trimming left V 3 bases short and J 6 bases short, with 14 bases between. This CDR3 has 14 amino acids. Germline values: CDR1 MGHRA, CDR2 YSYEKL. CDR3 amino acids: CASSQTGSSSEAFF. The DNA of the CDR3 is TGCGCCAGCAGCCAGACAGGTTCAAGTTCTGAAGCTTTCTTT.

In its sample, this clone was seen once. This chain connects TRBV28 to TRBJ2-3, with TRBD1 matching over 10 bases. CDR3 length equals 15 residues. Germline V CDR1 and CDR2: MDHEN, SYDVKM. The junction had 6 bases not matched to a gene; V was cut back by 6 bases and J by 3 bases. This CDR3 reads CASSPRDRGTDTQYF. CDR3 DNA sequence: TGTGCCAGCAGCCCCCGGGACAGGGGAACAGATACGCAGTATTTT. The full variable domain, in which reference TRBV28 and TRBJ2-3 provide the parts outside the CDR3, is DVKVTQSSRYLVKRTGEKVFLECVQDMDHENMFWYRQDPGLGLRLIYFSYDVKMKEKGDIPEGYSVSREKKERFSLILESASTNQTSMYLCASSPRDRGTDTQYFGPGTRLTVL.

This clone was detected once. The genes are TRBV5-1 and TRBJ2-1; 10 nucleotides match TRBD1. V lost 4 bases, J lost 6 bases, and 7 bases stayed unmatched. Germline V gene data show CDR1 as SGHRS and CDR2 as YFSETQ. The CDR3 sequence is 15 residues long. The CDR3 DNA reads TGCGCCAGCAGCCACCGGGACAGGGGCCCCAATGAGCAGTTCTTC. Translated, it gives CASSHRDRGPNEQFF.

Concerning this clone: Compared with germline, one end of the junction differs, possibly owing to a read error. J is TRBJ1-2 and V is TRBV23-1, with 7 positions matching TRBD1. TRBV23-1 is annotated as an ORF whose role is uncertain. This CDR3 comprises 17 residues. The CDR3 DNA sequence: TGCGCCAGCAGTAACGACGATGCCGGACAGGCCTCTTGGGGGCTTTCCTTC. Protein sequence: CASSNDDAGQASWGLSF.

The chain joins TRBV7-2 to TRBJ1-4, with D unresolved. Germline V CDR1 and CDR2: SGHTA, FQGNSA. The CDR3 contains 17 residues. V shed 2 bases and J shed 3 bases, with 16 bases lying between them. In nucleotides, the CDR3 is TGTGCCAGCAGCTTATCCATCCTCTTGGGCTCTAATGAAAAACTGTTTTTT. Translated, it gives CASSLSILLGSNEKLFF.

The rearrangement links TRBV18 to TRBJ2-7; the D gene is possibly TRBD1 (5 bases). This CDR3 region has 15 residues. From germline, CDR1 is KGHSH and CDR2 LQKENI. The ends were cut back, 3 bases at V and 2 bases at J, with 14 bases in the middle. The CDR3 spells CASSPGQNPTYEQYV. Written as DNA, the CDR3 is TGTGCCAGCTCACCGGGGCAAAACCCTACCTACGAGCAGTACGTC.

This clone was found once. The CDR3 coding sequence is TGTGCCAGCAGTCCAGGACACCACACAGATACGCAGTATTTT. Protein sequence: CASSPGHHTDTQYF. V and J are TRBV6-4 and TRBJ2-3, with a possible D match to TRBD1 (5 bases). Germline CDR1 reads MRHNA; CDR2 reads SNTAGT. The length of the CDR3 is 14 residues. V was trimmed by 5 bases and J by 2 bases, leaving 11 bases between them.

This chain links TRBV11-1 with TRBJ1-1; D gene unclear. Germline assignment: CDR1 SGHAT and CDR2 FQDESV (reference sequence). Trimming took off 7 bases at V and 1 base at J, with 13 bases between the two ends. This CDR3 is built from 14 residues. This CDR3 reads CASTGWEQNTEAFF. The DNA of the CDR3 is TGTGCCAGCACCGGCTGGGAGCAGAACACTGAAGCTTTCTTT.

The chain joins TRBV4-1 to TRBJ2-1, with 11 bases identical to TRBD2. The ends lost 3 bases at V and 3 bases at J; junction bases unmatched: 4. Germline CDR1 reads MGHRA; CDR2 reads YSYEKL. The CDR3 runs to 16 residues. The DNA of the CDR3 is TGCGCCAGCAGCCAGGTGGGACTAGCGGTCTACAATGAGCAGTTCTTC. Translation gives CASSQVGLAVYNEQFF.

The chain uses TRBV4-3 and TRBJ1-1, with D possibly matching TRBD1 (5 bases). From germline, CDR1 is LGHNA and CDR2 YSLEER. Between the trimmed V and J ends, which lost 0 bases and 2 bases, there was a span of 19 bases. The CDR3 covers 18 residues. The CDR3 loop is CASSQDFDGIGQNTEAFF. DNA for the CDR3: TGCGCCAGCAGCCAAGATTTTGACGGAATAGGACAAAACACTGAAGCTTTCTTT.

CDR3 amino acids: CASSDGTSGMNTGELFF. For the CDR3, the DNA is TGTGCCAGCAGCGACGGGACTAGCGGGATGAACACCGGGGAGCTGTTTTTT. The chain joins TRBV9 to TRBJ2-2, with TRBD2 matching 13 bases. J lost 1 base, V lost 3 bases, and 3 bases had no gene match. Germline CDR1 and CDR2: SGDLS and YYNGEE. CDR3 length equals 17 residues. The variable domain in full, with the rest retrieved from reference TRBV9 and TRBJ2-2, is DSGVTQTPKHLITATGQRVTLRCSPRSGDLSVYWYQQSLDQGLQFLIQYYNGEERAKGNILERFSAQQFPDLHSELNLSSLELGDSALYFCASSDGTSGMNTGELFFGEGSRLTVL.

This CDR3 is CASSEEGVRTYEQYF. The CDR3 DNA reads TGTGCCAGCAGTGAAGAGGGGGTAAGGACCTACGAGCAGTACTTC. The rearrangement links TRBV2 to TRBJ2-7; tentative D call: TRBD1 (6 bases). This CDR3 comprises 15 residues. Trimming took off 1 base at V and 2 bases at J, with 12 bases between the two ends. Germline-derived CDR1 and CDR2 are SNHLY and FYNNEI.

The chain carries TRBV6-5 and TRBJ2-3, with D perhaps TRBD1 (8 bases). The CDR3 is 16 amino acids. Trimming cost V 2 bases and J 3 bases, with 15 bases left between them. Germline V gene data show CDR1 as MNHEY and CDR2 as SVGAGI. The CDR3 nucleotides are TGTGCCAGCAGTTACCGGACAGGGAGGGGAACAGATACGCAGTATTTT. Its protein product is CASSYRTGRGTDTQYF.

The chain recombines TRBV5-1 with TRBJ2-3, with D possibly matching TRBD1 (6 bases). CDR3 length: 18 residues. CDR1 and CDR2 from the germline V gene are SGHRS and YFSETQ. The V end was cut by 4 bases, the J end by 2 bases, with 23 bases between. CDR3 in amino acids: CASSPAQGSGSNTDTQYF. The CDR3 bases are TGCGCCAGCAGCCCGGCGCAGGGGTCCGGATCGAACACAGATACGCAGTATTTT.

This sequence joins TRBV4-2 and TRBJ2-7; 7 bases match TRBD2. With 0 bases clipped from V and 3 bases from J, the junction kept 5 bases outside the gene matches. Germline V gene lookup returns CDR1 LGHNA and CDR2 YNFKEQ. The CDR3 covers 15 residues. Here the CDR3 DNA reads TGTGCCAGCAGCCAAGATAGGGAGGGATACTACGAGCAGTACTTC. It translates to CASSQDREGYYEQYF.

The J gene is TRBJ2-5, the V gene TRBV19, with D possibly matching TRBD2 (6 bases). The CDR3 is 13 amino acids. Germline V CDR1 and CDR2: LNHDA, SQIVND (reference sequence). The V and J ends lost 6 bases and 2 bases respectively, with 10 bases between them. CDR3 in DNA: TGTGCCAGTAGGGCGGGACTGCAAGAGACCCAGTACTTC. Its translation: CASRAGLQETQYF.